This TCR beta chain was sequenced for a study of beta chain features in type 1 diabetes. The CDR3 runs 14 residues. Looked up from germline, CDR1 is MDHEN and CDR2 is SYDVKM. Trimming stripped 4 bases from V and 8 bases from J, with 12 bases between. The whole isolated RNA underwent reverse transcription, so sequencing captured expressed TCRB transcripts. Data came from immunoSEQ multiplex PCR; TCRdb stores just in-frame clones and leaves some out. The sample consists of hundreds of thousands of clones, approximately 12% of them appearing once. This receptor was obtained from a young man in good health. Sequenced sample: naive CD4+ T cells from blood. V is TRBV28 and J is TRBJ1-6, with D possibly TRBD1 on 6 matching bases. DNA of the CDR3: TGTGCCAGCAGTTCCGGGTCAGGGGATTCACCCCTCCACTTT. Its protein product is CASSSGSGDSPLHF.